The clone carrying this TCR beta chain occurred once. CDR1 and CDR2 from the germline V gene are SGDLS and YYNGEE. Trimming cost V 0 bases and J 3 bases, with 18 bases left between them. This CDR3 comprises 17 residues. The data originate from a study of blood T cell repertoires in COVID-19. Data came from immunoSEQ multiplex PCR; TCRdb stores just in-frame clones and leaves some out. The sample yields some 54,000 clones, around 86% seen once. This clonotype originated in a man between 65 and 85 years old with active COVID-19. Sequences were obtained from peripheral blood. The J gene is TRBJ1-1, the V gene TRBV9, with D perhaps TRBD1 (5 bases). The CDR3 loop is CASSVGGYSGRDTEAFF. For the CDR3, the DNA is TGTGCCAGCAGCGTAGGGGGCTACTCAGGACGAGACACTGAAGCTTTCTTT.